This T cell receptor (beta chain) came from a study of T cells in Graves' hyperthyroidism and ophthalmopathy. In this sample, this clonotype turned up many times. Its antigen is still unknown. Trimming left V 7 bases short and J 8 bases short, with 14 bases between. Per germline, CDR1 MDHEN and CDR2 SYDVKM. This CDR3 is 12 amino acids long. General observations from the study: Most expanded thyroid clonotypes above 0.001 recurred in blood.

Researchers took RNA transcripts and amplified the TCR beta CDR3 regions from them. TCR CDR3 regions were first amplified by RT-PCR with HTBI primers. TCRdb reprocessed the multiplex PCR reads with MiXCR, giving one entry per CDR3 protein. The top ten hold roughly a fifth of the sample, which has around 350,000 distinct CDR3 sequences, more than 12% seen once. This sample holds PBMCs from about 9.3 ml fresh peripheral blood. Sample: blood. This TCR was sampled from a woman under 40 with Graves' ophthalmopathy. This chain connects TRBV28 to TRBJ1-2, with D perhaps matching TRBD1 (6 bases). In DNA form, the CDR3 reads TGTGCCAGCAACCGCCAGGGGAGCGGCTACACCTTC. Its translation is CASNRQGSGYTF.